This entry lists 5 T cell receptor beta chains sequenced from one sample in a study of T cells in Graves' hyperthyroidism and ophthalmopathy. The CDR3 regions of TCR beta were amplified from RNA transcripts. The HTBI set primed first-round TCR CDR3 RT-PCR. TCRdb reanalysed the multiplex PCR reads using MiXCR and keeps one entry per CDR3 protein. The sample records 450,000 to 700,000 distinct CDR3 sequences, 46% being singletons. The sequenced material came from peripheral blood or thyroid tissue (not recorded which). The receptors were sampled from an adult woman with Graves' disease, either hyperthyroidism or ophthalmopathy (not recorded which).

This clonotype was counted only a few times. The V gene is TRBV27, the J gene TRBJ2-2, with no clear D. This CDR3 region has 14 residues. From germline, CDR1 is MNHEY and CDR2 SMNVEV (reference sequence). Deletions cut 1 base from V and 7 bases from J, with 10 bases between. The CDR3 nucleotides read TGTGCCAGCAGTTTATGGGTCGAAGGCGGGGAGCTGTTTTTT. Protein: CASSLWVEGGELFF.

The sample holds many counts of this clonotype. The chain recombines TRBV11-2 with TRBJ1-6; the match to TRBD1 covers 11 bases. This CDR3 region has 15 residues. The germline V gene has CDR1 SGHAT and CDR2 FQNNGV. Trimming at V came to 2 bases and at J to 16 bases, leaving 10 bases not matched to a gene. CDR3 sequence (DNA): TGTGCCAGCAGCTTACTCGGGACAGGGGGTTTCCGACTCCACTTT. It encodes CASSLLGTGGFRLHF.

A word on this clonotype: In this CDR3 the conserved last residue, phenylalanine or tryptophan, is missing, so a read error is likely. It is unclear where the CDR3 begins or ends on the DNA, so no DNA is shown, and the CDR3 is as TCRdb lists it. V and J are TRBV10-3 and TRBJ2-6; TRBD1 is the table's D call and was not checked against the DNA. The CDR3 extends over 10 residues, inclusive of both ends. Looked up from germline, CDR1 is ENHRY and CDR2 is SYGVKD. Here the CDR3 reads CAISGDTLNT.

The chain couples TRBV24-1 to TRBJ2-1; no firm D call. CDR1 is KGHDR, CDR2 SFDVKD, per germline. The CDR3 extends over 14 amino acids. Trimming cost V 5 bases and J 4 bases, with 11 bases left between them. The chain's CDR3 is CATSVQPGYNEQFF. The CDR3 nucleotides are TGTGCCACCAGTGTCCAACCAGGATACAATGAGCAGTTCTTC.

The rearrangement links TRBV7-6 to TRBJ2-3, with unresolved D. Trimming took off 5 bases at V and 2 bases at J, with 11 bases between the two ends. The CDR3 is made up of 14 amino acids. Germline V gene sequence: CDR1 SGHVS, CDR2 FNYEAQ. CDR3 sequence reads: CASSLGSPTDTQYF. The CDR3 DNA follows: TGTGCCAGCAGCCTCGGCAGTCCCACAGATACGCAGTATTTT. The full variable domain, completed using reference TRBV7-6 and TRBJ2-3, is GAGVSQSPRYKVTKRGQDVALRCDPISGHVSLYWYRQALGQGPEFLTYFNYEAQQDKSGLPNDRFSAERPEGSISTLTIQRTEQRDSAMYRCASSLGSPTDTQYFGPGTRLTVL.